These 9 T cell receptor beta chains share one sample of origin, sequenced in a study of blood T cell repertoires in COVID-19 (dated by TCRdb to about 2020). Libraries were built with the immunoSEQ multiplex PCR assay. TCRdb took over this immuneACCESS table, retaining in-frame rearrangements with V and J assigned. Such tables are incomplete; in checked studies, under half of the missing clones stem from an unresolved V gene, and the remainder is unexplained. Recorded for this sample are approximately 530,000 clones; around nine tenths of them occurred a single time. The ten largest clones take up 7.8% of the sample. The sequencing input was peripheral blood. The receptors stem from a woman aged 45-59 years with COVID-19, enrolled during active disease.

The CDR3 bases are TGTGCCAGCAGCTTACTTACCGGGTCTAATGAAAAACTGTTTTTT. Translated, it gives CASSLLTGSNEKLFF. The J gene is TRBJ1-4, the V gene TRBV7-9; no clear D. V was cut by 2 bases and J by 3 bases, with 10 bases left in between. Looked up from germline, CDR1 is SEHNR and CDR2 is FQNEAQ (reference sequence). This CDR3 contains 15 residues.

This clone has more than one count but fewer than ten. CDR3 DNA sequence: TGTGCCAGCTCACCAATCCCCACGTCCGCCTCCTCGAGCTCCTATAATTCACCCCTCCACTTT. This gives the protein CASSPIPTSASSSSYNSPLHF. The V gene is TRBV18, the J gene TRBJ1-6; D remains ambiguous. The CDR3 spans 21 residues. The V gene lost 2 bases and the J gene lost 0 bases, with 23 bases spanning the gap. The germline gives CDR1 KGHSH, CDR2 LQKENI.

About this clone itself: Other nucleotide sequences from this sample produce the same CDR3. The chain links TRBV19 to TRBJ2-3; 9 positions match TRBD1. Germline V gene data show CDR1 as LNHDA and CDR2 as SQIVND (reference sequence). This CDR3 is built from 16 residues. V shed 6 bases, J shed 3 bases, and the junction held 10 bases outside the gene matches. CDR3 sequence (DNA): TGTGCCAGTAGCCTATTACCGGGACAGGGAACAGATACGCAGTATTTT. It translates to CASSLLPGQGTDTQYF.

J is TRBJ2-1 and V is TRBV7-2; 16 bases map to TRBD2. Germline CDR1 reads SGHTA; CDR2 reads FQGNSA. The trim removed 8 bases at V and 5 bases at J, leaving 3 bases unmatched. The CDR3 runs to 15 residues. The CDR3 DNA is TGTGCCAGCTTGGGACTAGCGGGGGGGAACAATGAGCAGTTCTTC. Amino acids: CASLGLAGGNNEQFF.

The gene calls are TRBV12-3 or TRBV12-4 and TRBJ2-2; D is unclear. Trimming took 7 bases from V and 6 from J, leaving 6 bases between them. This CDR3 contains 11 residues. This chain's CDR3 is CASTLAGELFF. CDR3 nucleotides: TGTGCCAGCACCCTTGCCGGGGAGCTGTTTTTT.

The V gene is TRBV5-1, the J gene TRBJ2-1; D is perhaps TRBD1 (6 bases). Trimming took 0 bases from V and 1 from J, leaving 11 bases between them. Germline V gives CDR1 SGHRS, CDR2 YFSETQ. This CDR3 comprises 16 residues. CDR3 loop: CASSLVIQGSYNEQFF. The CDR3 bases are TGCGCCAGCAGCTTGGTTATACAGGGATCCTACAATGAGCAGTTCTTC.

This clone was observed once. V gene TRBV5-1 combines with J gene TRBJ1-1; a possible D gene is TRBD1 (6 bases). V was shortened by 3 bases and J by 3 bases, with 18 bases between the two germline ends. The germline CDR1 and CDR2 sequences are SGHRS and YFSETQ. This CDR3 has 16 residues. The DNA for the CDR3 is TGCGCCAGCAGCTCGCGCCCTAGACAGGAGGACACTGAAGCTTTCTTT. Its translation is CASSSRPRQEDTEAFF.

The chain employs TRBV5-1 and TRBJ1-1, with 10 bases that match TRBD1. J lost 3 bases, V lost 4 bases, and 3 bases had no gene match. Germline V CDR1 and CDR2: SGHRS, YFSETQ. This CDR3 region has 14 residues. CDR3: CASSRGTGDTEAFF. The CDR3, as DNA: TGCGCCAGCAGCCGTGGGACAGGGGACACTGAAGCTTTCTTT.

This sequence joins TRBV5-1 and TRBJ1-5; D possibly corresponds to TRBD1 (6 bases). In germline, CDR1 is SGHRS, CDR2 YFSETQ. V gave up 2 bases and J gave up 5 bases, with 11 bases separating them. The CDR3 runs to 14 residues. CDR3 bases: TGCGCCAGCAGCTTTACAGGGTCCGATCAGCCCCAGCATTTT. It is translated as CASSFTGSDQPQHF.